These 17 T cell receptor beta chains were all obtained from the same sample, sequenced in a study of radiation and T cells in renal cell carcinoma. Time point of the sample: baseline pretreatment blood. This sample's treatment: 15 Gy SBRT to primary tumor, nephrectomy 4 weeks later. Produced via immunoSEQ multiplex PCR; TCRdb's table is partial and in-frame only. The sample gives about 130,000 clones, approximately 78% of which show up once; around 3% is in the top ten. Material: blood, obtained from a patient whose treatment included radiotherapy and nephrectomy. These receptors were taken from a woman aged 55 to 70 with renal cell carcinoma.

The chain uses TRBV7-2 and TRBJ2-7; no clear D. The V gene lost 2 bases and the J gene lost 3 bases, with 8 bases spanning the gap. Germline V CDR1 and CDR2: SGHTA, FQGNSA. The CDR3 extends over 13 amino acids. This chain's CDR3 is CASSLSQSYEQYF. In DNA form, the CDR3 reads TGTGCCAGCAGCTTATCTCAAAGCTACGAGCAGTACTTC.

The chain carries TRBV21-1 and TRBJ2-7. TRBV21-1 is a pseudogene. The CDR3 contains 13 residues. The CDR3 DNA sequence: TGTGCCAGCACCATTCGGGCCATCTACGAGCAGTACTTC. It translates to CASTIRAIYEQYF.

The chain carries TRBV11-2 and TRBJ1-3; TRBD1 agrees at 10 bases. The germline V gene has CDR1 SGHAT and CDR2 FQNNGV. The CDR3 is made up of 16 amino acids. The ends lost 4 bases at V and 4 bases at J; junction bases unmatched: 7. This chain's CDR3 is CASSSSRGQGGNTIYF. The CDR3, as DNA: TGTGCCAGCAGCTCTTCCAGGGGACAGGGGGGAAACACCATATATTTT.

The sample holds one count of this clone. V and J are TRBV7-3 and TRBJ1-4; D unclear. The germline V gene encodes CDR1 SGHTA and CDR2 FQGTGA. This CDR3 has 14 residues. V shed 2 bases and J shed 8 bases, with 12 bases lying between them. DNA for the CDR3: TGTGCCAGCAGCTTAGTGGGAGTACGGGAAAAACTGTTTTTT. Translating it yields CASSLVGVREKLFF.

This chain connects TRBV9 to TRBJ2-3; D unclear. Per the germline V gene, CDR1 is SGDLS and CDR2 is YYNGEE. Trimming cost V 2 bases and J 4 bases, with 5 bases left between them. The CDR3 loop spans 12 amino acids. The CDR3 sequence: CASSVHADTQYF. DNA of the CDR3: TGTGCCAGCAGCGTTCACGCAGATACGCAGTATTTT.

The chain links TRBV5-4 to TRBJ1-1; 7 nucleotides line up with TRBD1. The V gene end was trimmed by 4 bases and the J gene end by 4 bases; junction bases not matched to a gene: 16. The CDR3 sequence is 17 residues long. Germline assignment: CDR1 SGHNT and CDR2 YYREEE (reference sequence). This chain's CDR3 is CASSPPWDSTSSTEAFF. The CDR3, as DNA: TGTGCCAGCAGCCCGCCTTGGGACAGCACTTCTAGCACTGAAGCTTTCTTT.

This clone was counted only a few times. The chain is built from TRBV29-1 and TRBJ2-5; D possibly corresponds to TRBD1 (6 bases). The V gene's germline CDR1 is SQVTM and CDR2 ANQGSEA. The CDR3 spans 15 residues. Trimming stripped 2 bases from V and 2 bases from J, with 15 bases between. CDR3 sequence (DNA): TGCAGCGTTGAAAGGGGGACGGGACGGCAAGAGACCCAGTACTTC. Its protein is CSVERGTGRQETQYF. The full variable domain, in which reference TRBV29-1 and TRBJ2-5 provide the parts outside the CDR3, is SAVISQKPSRDICQRGTSLTIQCQVDSQVTMMFWYRQQPGQSLTLIATANQGSEATYESGFVIDKFPISRPNLTFSTLTVSNMSPEDSSIYLCSVERGTGRQETQYFGPGTRLLVL.

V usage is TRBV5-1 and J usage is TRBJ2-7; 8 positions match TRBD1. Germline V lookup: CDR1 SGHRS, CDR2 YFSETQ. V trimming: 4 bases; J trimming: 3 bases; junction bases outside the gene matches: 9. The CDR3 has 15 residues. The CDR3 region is CASSLGTGVSYEQYF. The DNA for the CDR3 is TGCGCCAGCAGCCTAGGGACAGGAGTGAGCTACGAGCAGTACTTC.

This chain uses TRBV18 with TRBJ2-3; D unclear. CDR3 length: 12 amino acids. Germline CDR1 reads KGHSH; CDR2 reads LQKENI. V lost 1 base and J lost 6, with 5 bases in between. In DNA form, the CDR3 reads TGTGCCAGCTCACCACTGTCCGATACGCAGTATTTT. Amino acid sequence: CASSPLSDTQYF.

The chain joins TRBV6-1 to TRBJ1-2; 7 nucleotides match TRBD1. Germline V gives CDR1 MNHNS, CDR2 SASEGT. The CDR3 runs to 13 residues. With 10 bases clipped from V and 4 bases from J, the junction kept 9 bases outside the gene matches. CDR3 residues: CATQTGPGYGYTF. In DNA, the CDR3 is TGTGCCACCCAGACAGGGCCCGGCTATGGCTACACCTTC.

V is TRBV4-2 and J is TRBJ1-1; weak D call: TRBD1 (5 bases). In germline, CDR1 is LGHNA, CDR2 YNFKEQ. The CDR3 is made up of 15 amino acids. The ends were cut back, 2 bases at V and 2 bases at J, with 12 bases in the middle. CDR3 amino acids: CASSQIGELNTEAFF. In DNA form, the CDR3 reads TGTGCCAGCAGCCAAATAGGGGAGTTAAACACTGAAGCTTTCTTT.

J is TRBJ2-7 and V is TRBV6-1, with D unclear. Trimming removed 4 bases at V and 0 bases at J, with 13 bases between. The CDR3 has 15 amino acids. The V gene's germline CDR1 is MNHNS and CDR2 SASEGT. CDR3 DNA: TGTGCCAGCAGTGTCGAGTCCTTTAGCTCCTACGAGCAGTACTTC. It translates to CASSVESFSSYEQYF.

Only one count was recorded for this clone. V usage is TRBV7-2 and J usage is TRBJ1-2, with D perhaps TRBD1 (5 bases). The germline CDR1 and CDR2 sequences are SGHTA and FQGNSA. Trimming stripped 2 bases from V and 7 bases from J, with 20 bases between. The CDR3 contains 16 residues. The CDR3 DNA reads TGTGCCAGCAGCTTAAGAGGGATAAGGGGACCCGGTGGCTACACCTTC. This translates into CASSLRGIRGPGGYTF.

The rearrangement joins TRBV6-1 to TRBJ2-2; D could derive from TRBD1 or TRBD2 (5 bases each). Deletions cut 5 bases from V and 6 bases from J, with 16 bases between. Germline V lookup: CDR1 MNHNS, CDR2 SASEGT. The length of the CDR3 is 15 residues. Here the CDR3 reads CASSSGTTAAGELFF. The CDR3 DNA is TGTGCCAGCAGTTCCGGGACGACCGCGGCCGGGGAGCTGTTTTTT.

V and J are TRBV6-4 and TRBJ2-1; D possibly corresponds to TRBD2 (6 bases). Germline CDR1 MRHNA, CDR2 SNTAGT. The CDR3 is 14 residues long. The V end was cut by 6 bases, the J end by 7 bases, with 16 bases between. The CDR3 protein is CASSPLTRLNEQFF. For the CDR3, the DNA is TGTGCCAGCAGCCCCTTGACTAGGTTGAATGAGCAGTTCTTC.

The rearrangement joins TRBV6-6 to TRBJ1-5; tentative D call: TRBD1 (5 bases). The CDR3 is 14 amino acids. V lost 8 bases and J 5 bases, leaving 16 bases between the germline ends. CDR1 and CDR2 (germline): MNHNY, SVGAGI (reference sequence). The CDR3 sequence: CASVNRGGDQPQHF. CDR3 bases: TGTGCCAGCGTAAACCGGGGAGGGGATCAGCCCCAGCATTTT.

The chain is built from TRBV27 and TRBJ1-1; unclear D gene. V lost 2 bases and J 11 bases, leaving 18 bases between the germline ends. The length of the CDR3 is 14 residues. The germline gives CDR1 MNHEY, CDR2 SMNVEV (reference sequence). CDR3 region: CASSLERAGELAFF. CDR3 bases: TGTGCCAGCAGTTTAGAAAGGGCCGGTGAGCTTGCTTTCTTT.